This paragraph covers one T cell receptor (beta chain) sequence. This entry belongs to a study of blood T cell repertoires in COVID-19. Study context: Samples came from the United States, Italy and Spain, spanning acute and convalescent COVID-19.

This CDR3 is built from 14 residues. After removal of 6 bases from V and 5 bases from J, the junction contained 7 bases not matched to a gene. CDR1 SGHTA and CDR2 FQGNSA come from the germline V gene. Produced via immunoSEQ multiplex PCR; TCRdb's table is partial and in-frame only. The sample consists of 200,000 or so clones, roughly three quarters of them appearing once. V gene TRBV7-2 combines with J gene TRBJ2-1; 7 nucleotides match TRBD1. The specimen sequenced was peripheral blood. This TCR derives from a man aged 55 to 70 with active or convalescent COVID-19. The CDR3 loop reads CASRPGTANNEQFF. The CDR3 nucleotides read TGTGCCAGCAGGCCCGGGACAGCGAACAATGAGCAGTTCTTC. Full variable domain (missing parts from reference TRBV7-2 and TRBJ2-1): GAGVSQSPSNKVTEKGKDVELRCDPISGHTALYWYRQSLGQGLEFLIYFQGNSAPDKSGLPSDRFSAERTGGSVSTLTIQRTQQEDSAVYLCASRPGTANNEQFFGPGTRLTVL.